What follows are 29 T cell receptor beta chains derived from one specimen sequenced in a study of a mutant IDH1 vaccine in newly diagnosed glioma (dated by TCRdb to 2020 to 2022). This specimen's time point label, interpreted: week 35, safety follow-up. Each vaccine dose was 300 ug of a 20-mer mutant IDH1 peptide in Montanide, given subcutaneously with topical imiquimod. The antigens these receptors bind are not known. Library creation used the immunoSEQ multiplex PCR assay. The table was pulled from immuneACCESS by TCRdb, which kept in-frame rearrangements only. Such tables lose some clones; where checked, under half of the loss comes from unresolved V genes, and the rest has no known cause. The sample records under 40,000 clones, around 77% of which are singletons. The ten largest make up 3% to 4% of the sample. Sample: PBMCs, taken from a glioma patient whose treatment included an IDH1 peptide vaccine. The receptors originated from a man aged 40-50 years with glioma. Some clones in this sample may be carry-over from other donors' samples.

The gene calls are TRBV5-4 and TRBJ2-3; 7 nucleotides match TRBD2. J gave up 5 bases and V 4 bases, and 13 bases lay outside the gene matches. The CDR3 is made up of 16 amino acids. CDR1 is SGHNT and CDR2 is YYREEE in the germline V gene (reference sequence). CDR3: CASSPQRGPTRDTQYF. In nucleotides, the CDR3 is TGTGCCAGCAGCCCCCAGCGGGGACCCACAAGAGATACGCAGTATTTT.

Notes on this clone: It is unclear where the CDR3 begins or ends on the DNA, so no DNA is shown, and the CDR3 is as TCRdb lists it. The chain carries TRBV30 and TRBJ1-1; the D segment call TRBD1 is taken from the table without a DNA check. Looked up from germline, CDR1 is GTSNPN and CDR2 is SVGIG (reference sequence). From its first to its last residue, the CDR3 has 13 amino acids. CDR3 sequence: CAWGWGTGRGTFF.

This rearrangement joins TRBV9 to TRBJ2-1; 8 positions agree with TRBD2. CDR3 length: 14 amino acids. The ends lost 7 bases at V and 10 bases at J; junction bases unmatched: 13. Germline V gene lookup returns CDR1 SGDLS and CDR2 YYNGEE. The CDR3 sequence: CASRGTRSWGEQFF. CDR3 bases: TGTGCCAGCCGGGGGACTAGATCCTGGGGGGAGCAGTTCTTC.

This clone showed up just a few times. This chain joins TRBV7-2 and TRBJ2-5, with 10 bases identical to TRBD2. V trimming: 2 bases; J trimming: 5 bases; junction bases outside the gene matches: 5. This CDR3 region has 15 residues. CDR1 is SGHTA, CDR2 FQGNSA, per germline. CDR3 coding DNA: TGTGCCAGCAGCTTAAGCGGGGGGGCTTGGGAGACCCAGTACTTC. Encoded protein: CASSLSGGAWETQYF.

The V call is TRBV18, the J call TRBJ2-5; D may be TRBD1 or TRBD2 (5 bases each). CDR1 is KGHSH and CDR2 is LQKENI in the germline V gene. The CDR3 sequence is 16 residues long. V was clipped by 2 bases and J by 2 bases, with 15 bases between them. CDR3 in DNA: TGTGCCAGCTCACCAAGGTCCGGGACCACTCAAGAGACCCAGTACTTC. It encodes CASSPRSGTTQETQYF.

The chain has TRBV6-6 and TRBJ1-5; unclear D gene. The length of the CDR3 is 12 residues. Trimming took off 10 bases at V and 5 bases at J, with 12 bases between the two ends. Germline CDR1 is MNHNY and CDR2 is SVGAGI (reference sequence). In nucleotides, the CDR3 is TGTGCCACACGCTCCGGTGATCAGCCCCAGCATTTT. Translating gives CATRSGDQPQHF.

The chain combines TRBV11-3 with TRBJ1-2; maybe TRBD1 (6 bases). The CDR3 is 16 residues long. Between the trimmed V and J ends, which lost 5 bases and 4 bases, there was a span of 20 bases. Per germline, CDR1 SGHNT and CDR2 YENEEA. CDR3 in amino acids: CASSGGQGRAPYGYTF. For the CDR3, the DNA is TGTGCCAGCAGCGGGGGGCAGGGACGAGCTCCCTATGGCTACACCTTC.

In nucleotides, the CDR3 is TGTGCCATCAGTGAAGGGGGGGAGAACACCGGGGAGCTGTTTTTT. Its translation: CAISEGGENTGELFF. J is TRBJ2-2 and V is TRBV10-3; D might be TRBD2 (7 bases). Deletions cut 3 bases from V and 1 base from J, with 9 bases between. CDR3 length: 15 residues. The V gene's germline CDR1 is ENHRY and CDR2 SYGVKD.

This clone occurred a few times. The rearrangement uses TRBV9 and TRBJ2-5, with D perhaps matching TRBD2 (5 bases). Deletions cut 0 bases from V and 2 bases from J, with 8 bases between. CDR1 is SGDLS, CDR2 YYNGEE, per germline. The CDR3 consists of 14 residues. The CDR3 reads CASSVAGSQETQYF. In DNA, the CDR3 is TGTGCCAGCAGCGTAGCGGGGTCTCAAGAGACCCAGTACTTC.

V usage is TRBV10-1 and J usage is TRBJ1-5; no clear D gene. Germline V gene lookup returns CDR1 WNHNN and CDR2 SYGVQD (reference sequence). Trimming took off 2 bases at V and 6 bases at J, with 8 bases between the two ends. The CDR3 is made up of 13 amino acids. The CDR3 reads CASSETLVQPQHF. The CDR3 nucleotides read TGCGCCAGCAGTGAGACCTTAGTTCAGCCCCAGCATTTT.

V is TRBV5-4 and J is TRBJ2-3, with D possibly matching TRBD1 (6 bases). The germline V and J ends were trimmed by 2 bases and 3 bases, with 13 bases remaining between them. The length of the CDR3 is 15 residues. Germline V gene sequence: CDR1 SGHNT, CDR2 YYREEE (reference sequence). The CDR3, as DNA: TGTGCCAGCAGCTTTTGGGGGCCGGGGACAGATACGCAGTATTTT. It is translated as CASSFWGPGTDTQYF.

The chain employs TRBV9 and TRBJ1-2; maybe TRBD1 (5 bases). V dropped 0 bases and J dropped 3 bases, with 12 bases sitting between them. Per the germline V gene, CDR1 is SGDLS and CDR2 is YYNGEE. The CDR3 consists of 15 residues. CDR3 sequence reads: CASSVAGGGDYGYTF. Written as DNA, the CDR3 is TGTGCCAGCAGCGTAGCTGGGGGAGGCGACTATGGCTACACCTTC. Combining the CDR3 with reference TRBV9 and TRBJ1-2 gives the whole variable domain DSGVTQTPKHLITATGQRVTLRCSPRSGDLSVYWYQQSLDQGLQFLIQYYNGEERAKGNILERFSAQQFPDLHSELNLSSLELGDSALYFCASSVAGGGDYGYTFGSGTRLTVV.

The CDR3: CASSLDTNEKLFF. In DNA form, the CDR3 reads TGCGCCAGCAGCTTGGATACTAATGAAAAACTGTTTTTT. V and J are TRBV5-1 and TRBJ1-4, with no clear D. This CDR3 is 13 amino acids long. The ends were cut back, 0 bases at V and 2 bases at J, with 2 bases in the middle. Per germline, CDR1 SGHRS and CDR2 YFSETQ.

The rearrangement uses TRBV6-5 and TRBJ1-2, with 10 nucleotides matching TRBD1. With V trimmed by 6 bases and J by 5 bases, 3 bases remained unmatched. The CDR3 length is 13 residues. Germline loops: CDR1 MNHEY, CDR2 SVGAGI. CDR3 nucleotide sequence: TGTGCCAGCAGCCGGACAGGGGGGTATGGCTACACCTTC. This encodes CASSRTGGYGYTF.

This rearrangement joins TRBV19 to TRBJ1-1, with D unresolved. This CDR3 is built from 14 residues. Trimming took 1 base from V and 1 from J, leaving 7 bases between them. Germline V lookup: CDR1 LNHDA, CDR2 SQIVND (reference sequence). The CDR3 loop is CASSIGEANTEAFF. Written as DNA, the CDR3 is TGTGCCAGTAGTATAGGCGAGGCGAACACTGAAGCTTTCTTT.

J is TRBJ2-5 and V is TRBV5-1; tentatively, D is TRBD2 (6 bases). CDR3 length equals 15 residues. The germline V gene has CDR1 SGHRS and CDR2 YFSETQ. The V gene lost 4 bases and the J gene lost 5 bases, with 18 bases spanning the gap. CDR3 sequence: CASSTLRRGVETQYF. The CDR3 DNA follows: TGCGCCAGCAGCACGCTCCGGCGGGGTGTTGAGACCCAGTACTTC. Using reference TRBV5-1 and TRBJ2-5 for the parts outside the CDR3, the full variable domain is KAGVTQTPRYLIKTRGQQVTLSCSPISGHRSVSWYQQTPGQGLQFLFEYFSETQRNKGNFPGRFSGRQFSNSRSEMNVSTLELGDSALYLCASSTLRRGVETQYFGPGTRLLVL.

This sequence joins TRBV5-4 and TRBJ2-7, with 16 bases lining up with TRBD2. Germline lookup yields CDR1 SGHNT and CDR2 YYREEE (reference sequence). The ends lost 3 bases at V and 5 bases at J; junction bases unmatched: 8. The CDR3 is 17 amino acids. CDR3 amino acids: CASSSGTSGGASDEQYF. The CDR3 DNA follows: TGTGCCAGCAGCTCCGGGACTAGCGGGGGGGCGTCCGACGAGCAGTACTTC. The full variable domain, rest sourced from reference TRBV5-4 and TRBJ2-7, is ETGVTQSPTHLIKTRGQQVTLRCSSQSGHNTVSWYQQALGQGPQFIFQYYREEENGRGNFPPRFSGLQFPNYSSELNVNALELDDSALYLCASSSGTSGGASDEQYFGPGTRLTVT.

This sequence joins TRBV11-2 and TRBJ2-3; D might be TRBD1 (6 bases). V lost 5 bases and J 2 bases, leaving 20 bases between the germline ends. From germline, CDR1 is SGHAT and CDR2 FQNNGV. This CDR3 has 17 residues. CDR3 amino acids: CASSNPAGAGYTDTQYF. CDR3 nucleotides: TGTGCCAGCAGCAATCCTGCAGGGGCCGGATACACAGATACGCAGTATTTT.

The rearrangement uses TRBV5-1 and TRBJ2-3; 10 bases align to TRBD2. The CDR3 has 16 amino acids. In germline, CDR1 is SGHRS, CDR2 YFSETQ. The ends lost 1 base at V and 5 bases at J; junction bases unmatched: 7. The CDR3 loop reads CASSLRSSGGGDTQYF. In DNA, the CDR3 is TGCGCCAGCAGCTTGCGTTCTAGCGGGGGCGGAGATACGCAGTATTTT.

V is TRBV18 and J is TRBJ1-1, with a possible D match to TRBD1 (5 bases). The CDR3 has 13 residues. Trimming left V 6 bases short and J 2 bases short, with 10 bases between. The germline gives CDR1 KGHSH, CDR2 LQKENI. CDR3 DNA: TGTGCCAGCTCCGGGACCGTCAACACTGAAGCTTTCTTT. This codes for CASSGTVNTEAFF.

V is TRBV29-1 and J is TRBJ1-3, with unresolved D. CDR3 length: 11 amino acids. The germline V and J ends were trimmed by 3 bases and 7 bases, with 7 bases remaining between them. Germline CDR1 is SQVTM and CDR2 is ANQGSEA. CDR3 region: CSVEGGNTIYF. The DNA of the CDR3 is TGCAGCGTTGAGGGCGGGAACACCATATATTTT.

The chain joins TRBV5-6 to TRBJ2-3; TRBD2 matches 8 bases. CDR1 SGHDT and CDR2 YYEEEE come from the germline V gene. V gave up 3 bases and J gave up 5 bases; unmatched junction bases: 11. This CDR3 is built from 16 residues. The CDR3 DNA follows: TGTGCCAGCAGCTATACTAGCGGCCTAGGGGGAGATACGCAGTATTTT. The encoded protein is CASSYTSGLGGDTQYF.

In its sample, this clone ranks as medium-sized. The chain has TRBV19 and TRBJ2-7, with 7 bases matching TRBD1. CDR3 size: 16 residues. V was clipped by 5 bases and J by 2 bases; unmatched bases: 12. Per germline, CDR1 LNHDA and CDR2 SQIVND (reference sequence). The CDR3 here is CASSPSFGQDPYEQYF. CDR3 DNA sequence: TGTGCCAGTAGTCCCTCGTTCGGACAGGACCCCTACGAGCAGTACTTC.

Only a few counts were recorded for this clone. The V gene is TRBV5-4, the J gene TRBJ1-2, with a weak D call TRBD1 (6 bases). From germline, CDR1 is SGHNT and CDR2 YYREEE (reference sequence). Trimming stripped 1 base from V and 6 bases from J, with 19 bases between. The CDR3 extends over 16 amino acids. The DNA for the CDR3 is TGTGCCAGCAGCTTGACCCCAGACAGGAGTTTTAATGGCTACACCTTC. As protein: CASSLTPDRSFNGYTF.

The chain is built from TRBV7-6 and TRBJ2-1; 9 positions agree with TRBD2. Looked up from germline, CDR1 is SGHVS and CDR2 is FNYEAQ. Trimming removed 7 bases from V and 3 bases from J; junction bases left unmatched: 19. The CDR3 spans 19 residues. CDR3 bases: TGTGCCAGCACCCCGGAGAGAGCGGGGGGTCCCCTAGGCTACAATGAGCAGTTCTTC. Translated: CASTPERAGGPLGYNEQFF.

V gene TRBV29-1 combines with J gene TRBJ2-7, with D perhaps TRBD2 (5 bases). Germline CDR1 SQVTM, CDR2 ANQGSEA. CDR3 length: 13 residues. V was trimmed by 1 base and J by 0 bases, leaving 7 bases between them. CDR3 protein: CSVEAGSSYEQYF. DNA of the CDR3: TGCAGCGTTGAAGCGGGGAGCTCCTACGAGCAGTACTTC.

CDR3 coding DNA: TGTGCCAGCAGCGACTACAGGGGCCGGGGGACGGGGGAGACCCAGTACTTC. Protein: CASSDYRGRGTGETQYF. This chain joins TRBV7-7 and TRBJ2-5; a weak D match, TRBD1 (7 bases). CDR3 length equals 17 residues. Germline CDR1 and CDR2: SSHAT and FNYEAQ (reference sequence). V was trimmed by 5 bases and J by 5 bases, leaving 24 bases between them. Full variable domain (rest looked up from reference TRBV7-7 and TRBJ2-5): GAGVSQSPRYKVTKRGQDVTLRCDPISSHATLYWYQQALGQGPEFLTYFNYEAQPDKSGLPSDRFSAERPEGSISTLTIQRTEQRDSAMYRCASSDYRGRGTGETQYFGPGTRLLVL.

The V call is TRBV11-2, the J call TRBJ1-4; weak D call: TRBD1 (6 bases). The CDR3 runs to 15 residues. Germline CDR1 reads SGHAT; CDR2 reads FQNNGV. The germline V and J ends were trimmed by 0 bases and 2 bases, with 7 bases remaining between them. The CDR3 spells CASSLERGTNEKLFF. Written as DNA, the CDR3 is TGTGCCAGCAGCTTAGAGAGGGGGACTAATGAAAAACTGTTTTTT.

The V and J genes are TRBV6-5 and TRBJ1-6; 9 bases are a match to TRBD1. The junction had 9 bases not matched to a gene; V was cut back by 5 bases and J by 10 bases. CDR3 length: 15 residues. CDR1 and CDR2 (germline): MNHEY, SVGAGI. In nucleotides, the CDR3 is TGTGCCAGCAGTACACCGACAGGGGGAGGCTCACCCCTCCACTTT. Translating it yields CASSTPTGGGSPLHF.